This TCR beta chain derives from a study of blood T cell repertoires in COVID-19 (dated by TCRdb to 2019 to 2021). As for the study more broadly: Samples covering the acute and convalescent phases of COVID-19 were provided by collaborators in the United States, Italy and Spain. The prospective study material was composed of cDNA or gDNA derived from T cells, B-cell-depleted T cells, or PBMCs. The dataset comprised deeply sampled blood TCRbeta repertoires from subjects exposed to, actively infected with, or recovered from COVID-19. The repertoires were released in a freely available public database meant as a resource for research on the immune response to SARS-CoV-2. The samples were drawn from two sources: the first 160 participants of the ongoing ImmuneRACE study, and over 950 subjects contributed by 6 global collaborators. A de-identified subject ID, COVID-19 status, age in years and sex were almost always included in the sample metadata. Where available, HLA class I and class II types were obtained from metadata supplied by the sample provider rather than from assay-based typing.

Concerning this clone itself: Its binding antigen is unknown. No qualities accompany the bases; no much larger clone lies one base away.

TCRbeta CDR3 regions were amplified from genomic DNA by means of the immunoSEQ Assay, a bias-controlled multiplex PCR. In the original analysis: Within the assay, amplification of reference gene primers was used to estimate how many nucleated cells each sample contained. To quantify the absolute abundance of each unique TCRbeta CDR3 rearrangement, sequence reads were collapsed and filtered. Productive Simpson clonality was computed per sample as the square root of Simpson's diversity index over productive rearrangements. The immuneACCESS repertoire file appears here via TCRdb, limited to in-frame rearrangements. These files lack a portion of the clones; in checked studies, under half of the deficit traces to unresolved V genes, and the cause of the others is not known. The V and J calls and the clone size are those of that table, but D and trimming were determined from the DNA. This sample has hundreds of thousands of clones in its table, and around nine tenths of those were observed once. Approximately 9.8% of the sample is held by the ten biggest clonotypes.

The germline V gene yields SQVTM for CDR1 and ANQGSEA for CDR2. The CDR3 contains 14 residues, cysteine and phenylalanine counted. The read is trimmed to its CDR3 DNA, 42 bases read in frame from base 1. V sheds 4 bases and J sheds 2 bases, leaving 13 bases between their ends. Enrolling through a virtual design, the prospective study's participants ranged in age from roughly 18 to 90 years and lived across some 23 United States geographic areas. In the prospective study, cohorts were assigned on the basis of participant-reported clinical history obtained from a screening survey and a study questionnaire. For ImmuneRACE Cohort 3, a participant was defined as recovered based on two consecutive negative NP/OP PCR tests, clearance by a healthcare professional, or resolution of symptoms. Each participant in the prospective study had whole blood, serum and a nasopharyngeal or oropharyngeal swab collected by mobile phlebotomists. Over a roughly two-month period, participants in the prospective study had the option of providing additional blood draws and questionnaires. Blood samples from the prospective study were shipped frozen or at room temperature prior to DNA extraction.

The full study reports these points: The quantity of clinical and demographic metadata differed by source and by participant and was supplied without curation.

The V and J segments used are TRBV29-1 and TRBJ2-3; no D gene can be assigned with confidence. Sample: PBMCs or T cells enriched from blood (not recorded which). The TCR originated in a woman aged 40 to 50 who had recovered from COVID-19. In nucleotides, the sequence is TGCAGCGTTGGGCCTGATACCTCCACAGATACGCAGTATTTT. Translated, this is CSVGPDTSTDTQYF.